Each of the 11 T cell receptor beta chains below was sequenced from the same sample in a study of Tregs in tolerant kidney transplant recipients. Related graft donors supplied nonmyeloablative bone marrow transplants, and mixed chimerism was transient. The repertoire was sequenced with immunoSEQ multiplex PCR; TCRdb's copy has only in-frame clones and lacks some. The sample contains more than 90,000 clones, 80% to 95% of which appear only once. The material sequenced was CD4+ T cells from blood (PBMCs), taken 12 months after the transplant. The receptors originated from a human patient who received a combined kidney and bone marrow transplant. The graft donor may have contributed some T cells.

The table lists this clone with a count of one. The chain recombines TRBV7-2 with TRBJ2-5, with D perhaps matching TRBD2 (6 bases). The DNA matches TRBJ2-7 better at its end, which makes the J call doubtful. This CDR3 has 14 amino acids. CDR1 SGHTA and CDR2 FQGNSA come from the germline V gene. CDR3 sequence (DNA): TGTGCCAGCAGCTTAGCCGCTGGGGGGTACGAGCAGTACTTC. This codes for CASSLAAGGYEQYF.

This clone was detected once. The rearrangement joins TRBV6-5 to TRBJ2-3; possible D gene TRBD2, 7 bases. Trimming removed 2 bases from V and 4 bases from J, with 13 bases in between. CDR1 and CDR2 from the germline V gene are MNHEY and SVGAGI. This CDR3 spans 15 amino acids. The CDR3 nucleotides read TGTGCCAGCAGTTACACCGGGGGGCGTCCAGATACGCAGTATTTT. It is translated as CASSYTGGRPDTQYF.

The CDR3 DNA reads as TGTGCCAGCAGCTGGGGGGACTCCAAGACCCAGTACTTC. Amino acid sequence: CASSWGDSKTQYF. The chain uses TRBV5-4 and TRBJ2-5; D is possibly TRBD2 (6 bases). The V end was cut by 3 bases, the J end by 6 bases, with 12 bases between. The CDR3 is made up of 13 amino acids. Germline CDR1 reads SGHNT; CDR2 reads YYREEE (reference sequence).

This chain links TRBV7-2 with TRBJ2-3, with a tentative D call TRBD1 (5 bases). Germline V gives CDR1 SGHTA, CDR2 FQGNSA. V was trimmed by 3 bases and J by 5 bases, leaving 6 bases between them. CDR3 length: 12 residues. The DNA of the CDR3 is TGTGCCAGCAGCTTCAGGGAAGATACGCAGTATTTT. Translating it yields CASSFREDTQYF.

The count of this clone is one. V is TRBV29-1 and J is TRBJ2-6, with TRBD1 identical over 7 bases. The germline V gene has CDR1 SQVTM and CDR2 ANQGSEA. Losses at the gene ends were 4 bases for V and 3 bases for J; bases not matched to a gene: 3. The CDR3 runs 14 residues. CDR3 sequence (DNA): TGCAGCGTTGGACAGGGCAATGGGGCCAACGTCCTGACTTTC. Translated: CSVGQGNGANVLTF. Using reference TRBV29-1 and TRBJ2-6 for the parts outside the CDR3, the full variable domain is SAVISQKPSRDICQRGTSLTIQCQVDSQVTMMFWYRQQPGQSLTLIATANQGSEATYESGFVIDKFPISRPNLTFSTLTVSNMSPEDSSIYLCSVGQGNGANVLTFGAGSRLTVL.

This chain's CDR3 is CAISAQGIHEQYF. DNA for the CDR3: TGTGCCATCAGTGCGCAGGGGATCCACGAGCAGTACTTC. The V gene is TRBV10-3, the J gene TRBJ2-7, with D tentatively TRBD1 (6 bases). Trimming removed 4 bases at V and 5 bases at J, with 12 bases between. Germline-derived CDR1 and CDR2 are ENHRY and SYGVKD. CDR3 length: 13 amino acids.

This chain joins TRBV18 and TRBJ2-3; TRBD2 is a possible D gene (7 bases). The CDR3 has 16 residues. V gave up 3 bases and J gave up 2 bases, with 15 bases separating them. The germline gives CDR1 KGHSH, CDR2 LQKENI. The CDR3 nucleotides read TGTGCCAGCTCACCTTTTGAGCGGGACAACACAGATACGCAGTATTTT. Protein sequence: CASSPFERDNTDTQYF. Looking up the rest from reference TRBV18 and TRBJ2-3 gives the full variable domain: NAGVMQNPRHLVRRRGQEARLRCSPMKGHSHVYWYRQLPEEGLKFMVYLQKENIIDESGMPKERFSAEFPKEGPSILRIQQVVRGDSAAYFCASSPFERDNTDTQYFGPGTRLTVL.

The chain joins TRBV19 to TRBJ1-2; TRBD1 is a possible D gene (5 bases). V lost 2 bases to trimming and J lost 7 bases, with 11 bases between them. Germline V gene lookup returns CDR1 LNHDA and CDR2 SQIVND (reference sequence). The CDR3 contains 13 residues. CDR3 DNA: TGTGCCAGTAGTATATCGACAGCTCTTGGCTACACCTTC. Encoded protein: CASSISTALGYTF.

J is TRBJ2-1 and V is TRBV7-3, with 9 bases fitting TRBD1. This CDR3 is built from 15 residues. J lost 7 bases, V lost 5 bases, and 9 bases had no gene match. Germline CDR1 reads SGHTA; CDR2 reads FQGTGA. CDR3 sequence reads: CASSPGTGLLNEQFF. As DNA, the CDR3 is TGTGCCAGCAGCCCCGGGACAGGGCTGTTAAATGAGCAGTTCTTC.

The rearrangement joins TRBV5-5 to TRBJ2-1; D is possibly TRBD1 (6 bases). The V gene's germline CDR1 is SGHKS and CDR2 YYEKEE (reference sequence). This CDR3 comprises 14 residues. V lost 0 bases to trimming and J lost 4 bases, with 8 bases between them. The CDR3 loop is CASSLDRVYNEQFF. The CDR3 bases are TGTGCCAGCAGCTTGGACAGGGTTTACAATGAGCAGTTCTTC.

The chain has TRBV7-7 and TRBJ2-3, with a possible D match to TRBD1 (6 bases). The CDR3 is 13 residues long. V lost 2 bases, J lost 5 bases, and 8 bases lay in between. CDR1 is SSHAT, CDR2 FNYEAQ, per germline (reference sequence). The CDR3 spells CASSLNREDTQYF. CDR3 nucleotides: TGTGCCAGCAGCTTAAACAGGGAAGATACGCAGTATTTT.